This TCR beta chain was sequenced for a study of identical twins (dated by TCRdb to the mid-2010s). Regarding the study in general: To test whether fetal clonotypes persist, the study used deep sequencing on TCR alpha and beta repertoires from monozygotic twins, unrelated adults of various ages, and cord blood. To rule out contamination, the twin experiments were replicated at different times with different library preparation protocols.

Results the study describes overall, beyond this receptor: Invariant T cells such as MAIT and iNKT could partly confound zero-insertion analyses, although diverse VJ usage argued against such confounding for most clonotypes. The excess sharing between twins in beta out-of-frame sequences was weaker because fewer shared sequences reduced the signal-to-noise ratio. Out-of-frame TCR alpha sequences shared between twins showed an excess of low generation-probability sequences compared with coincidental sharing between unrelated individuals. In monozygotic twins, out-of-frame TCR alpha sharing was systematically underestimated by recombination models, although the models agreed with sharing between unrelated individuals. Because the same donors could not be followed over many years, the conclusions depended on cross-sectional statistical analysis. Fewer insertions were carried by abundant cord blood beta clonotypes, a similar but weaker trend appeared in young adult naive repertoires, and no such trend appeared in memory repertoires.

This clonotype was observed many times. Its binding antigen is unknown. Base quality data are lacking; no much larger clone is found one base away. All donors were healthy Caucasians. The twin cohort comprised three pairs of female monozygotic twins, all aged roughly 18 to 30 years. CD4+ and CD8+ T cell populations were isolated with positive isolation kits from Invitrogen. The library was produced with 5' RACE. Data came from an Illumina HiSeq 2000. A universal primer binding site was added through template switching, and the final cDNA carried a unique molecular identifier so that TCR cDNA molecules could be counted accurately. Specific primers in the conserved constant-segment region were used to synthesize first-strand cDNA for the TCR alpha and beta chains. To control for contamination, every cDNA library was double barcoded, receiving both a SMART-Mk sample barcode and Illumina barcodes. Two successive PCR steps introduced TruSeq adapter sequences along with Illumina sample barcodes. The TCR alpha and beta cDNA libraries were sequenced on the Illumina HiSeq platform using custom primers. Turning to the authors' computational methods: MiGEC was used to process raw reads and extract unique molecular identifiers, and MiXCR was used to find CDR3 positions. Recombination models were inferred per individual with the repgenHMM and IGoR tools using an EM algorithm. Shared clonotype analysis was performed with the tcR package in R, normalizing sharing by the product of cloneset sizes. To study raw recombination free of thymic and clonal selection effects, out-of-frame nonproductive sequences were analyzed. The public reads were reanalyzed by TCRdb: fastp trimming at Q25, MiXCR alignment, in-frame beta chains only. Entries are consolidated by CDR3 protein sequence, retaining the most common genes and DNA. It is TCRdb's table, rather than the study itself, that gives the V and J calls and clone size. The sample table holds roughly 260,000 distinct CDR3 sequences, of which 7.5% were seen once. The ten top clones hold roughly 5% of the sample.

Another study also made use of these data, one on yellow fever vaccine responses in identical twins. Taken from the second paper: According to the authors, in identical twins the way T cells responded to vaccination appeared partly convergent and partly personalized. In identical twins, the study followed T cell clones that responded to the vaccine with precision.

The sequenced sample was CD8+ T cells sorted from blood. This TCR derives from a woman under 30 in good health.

The base sequence is TGTGCCAGCAGCCTTGAACTCCCGGACAGGCCTGATAGGGAGCAGTACGTC. Its product reads: CASSLELPDRPDREQYV. The chain was built from TRBV3-1 and TRBJ2-7, and 7 junctional nucleotides match TRBD1. Ends trimmed: V by 4 bases, J by 7 bases; bases unmatched to a gene: 19. CDR1 and CDR2 are drawn from the germline V gene (reference sequence): LGHDT, YNNKEL. CDR3 length: 17 amino acids, cysteine to valine. The entry retains the CDR3 DNA only, 51 bases that are in frame from base 1.